This paragraph reports one T cell receptor (beta chain). Its antigen is not yet known. Base qualities were left out, and no much larger clone turns up one base away. The source of the sample is a study of cytomegalovirus exposure and HLA in healthy donors (dated by TCRdb to between 2016 and 2019). Background for the entire study: An earlier analysis of roughly 500 of the donors reported more than 250 Gb of sequence data and around 110 million unique TCR beta sequences from 150 million to 200 million T cells. All discovery cohort repertoires had been generated using a single sequencing platform. Roughly 5 DR-DQ haplotypes were handled as single units for association and clustering, since linkage in the cohort was strong. In a later genetic analysis, genome-wide SNP genotypes for about three fifths of the 666 donors were used, and that subset was treated as a discovery cohort. Donor age, sex, ethnicity and CMV serostatus were collected together with the repertoire data. A later analysis re-analyzed previously published TCR beta repertoires from 550 to 700 donors and added high-resolution HLA genotyping to study TCR occurrence patterns. On average, roughly 250,000 unique TCR beta nucleotide sequences were sequenced per donor among 398 genotyped donors of the cohort, with approximately 18% of those sequences being non-productive. The number of typed donors differed by locus: about 620-630 for A, B, C, DRB1 and DQB1; 522 for DQA1; over 600 for DPA1; and some 430 for DPB1. Around 320 gigabases of sequencing data and approximately 85 million unique TCR sequences were included in an early release covering about 600 HLA-typed donors. The study aimed to test whether cataloging public T cell receptors could reveal signatures of past pathogen exposure. High-throughput TCR immunosequencing, statistical association of individual TCRs with disease status, and machine learning were combined to predict cytomegalovirus infection status. HLA typing covered class I and class II loci at four-digit resolution. The genetic ancestry cluster associated with self-reported Caucasian donors included about four fifths of the 398 genotyped donors. An earlier analysis of several hundred of the donors applied high-throughput TCR beta sequencing to assess whether each TCR beta V gene segment acted as functional or pseudogenic. Rather than using new phenotypic data, the later analysis identified candidate immune exposures from TCR beta sequences and from how often those sequences occurred across donors. Using immunosequencing, the study profiled T cell repertoires from around 670 subjects and related those repertoires to cytomegalovirus serostatus. In addition to the first cohort of 666 subjects, a separate validation cohort of approximately 120 different subjects was used.

CDR1 and CDR2, per the germline V gene (reference sequence), are GTSNPN and SVGIG. The germline V end is reduced by 2 bases and the J end by 5 bases; junction bases left unmatched: 9. Counted from cysteine to phenylalanine, this CDR3 has 16 amino acids. Left in the record is the CDR3 DNA by itself, 48 bases read in frame from the first base. The cohort comprised 710 or so healthy bone marrow donors. At the time of sampling, every cohort member was nominally healthy, though immune exposures that went unrecorded were likely present. The donor was CMV seronegative and belonged to the group of 352 seronegative cohort members. Every donor gave a peripheral blood sample, and the peripheral blood mononuclear cells from that sample were used for TCR beta sequencing. The Qiagen DNeasy Blood Extraction Kit was used to extract genomic DNA from the blood cell samples. Library preparation was by the immunoSEQ multiplex PCR assay. For the multiplex PCR, a mixture combining 60 forward primers for TCR Vbeta segments and 13 reverse primers for TCR Jbeta segments was used. The CDR3 region of rearranged TCR beta genes was amplified from genomic DNA with a multiplex PCR assay. The Illumina HiSeq System was used to sequence the amplified TCR beta libraries as 87-base-pair reads. Per the source publication's procedure: A later analysis counted approximately 84 million unique TCR beta chains across the 666 repertoires, and some 11 million of these chains were shared by at least two donors. Raw reads were error-corrected and collapsed into unique sequences by a nearest-neighbor algorithm in which closely related sequences were merged to remove PCR and sequencing errors. Alignment of CDR3 sequences to IMGT reference sequences was used to assign V, D and J gene segments. For a sequence to be retained, a match of at least six nucleotides to both a V gene segment and a J gene segment was required. A rearrangement counted as productive if the CDR3 had no stop codons and remained in frame with V and J, and every other rearrangement counted as non-productive. Following IMGT convention, CDR3 was defined as the stretch from the second conserved V-encoded cysteine to the conserved J-encoded phenylalanine. Sequences without an unambiguous match to a single V gene segment were excluded from the earlier analysis of a few hundred of the donors. In an earlier analysis of approximately 500 of the donors, a V segment was called functional when productive rearrangements were above 56.7%, and segregating when the standard deviation between donors exceeded 5%. A statistical classification framework was built for diagnosing cytomegalovirus status from the catalog of TCR beta chain sequences. A later analysis assigned V and J genes by comparing TCR nucleotide sequences with IMGT/GENE-DB human TR gene sequences. The TCRdist pipeline was used in a later analysis to assign CDR3 sequences and most-parsimonious VDJ recombination scenarios. In a later analysis, each TCR beta chain was defined by its CDR3 amino acid sequence together with its V-gene family, and reads lacking a unique V-gene family were excluded. A later analysis removed 550 to 700 highly shared, low-generation-probability nucleotide sequences to deal with suspected cross-contamination and a sequencing artifact. In a later analysis, a clonal expansion index was calculated for each public chain from normalized within-repertoire ranks of inferred template counts. In a later analysis, generation probabilities were computed using a VDJ recombination model fitted to out-of-frame rearrangements, and the results were checked against IGoR. In a later analysis, hypergeometric tests were used to score TCR-TCR, TCR-HLA and TCR-CMV co-occurrence, with a repertoire-size bias correction applied to TCR pairs. A later analysis estimated false discovery rates by permuting HLA or CMV assignments 20 times. In a later analysis, co-occurring TCRs were grouped using DBSCAN, with TCRdist sequence similarity added in when clustering inside HLA-allele-positive subsets. For co-occurrence clustering, repertoires with fewer than 30,000 or more than 120,000 public chains were excluded, along with a handful of repertoires with anomalous nucleotide sharing. The source is immuneACCESS, and TCRdb retained only in-frame sequences with V and J called. Part of the clones is not carried over; for the studies checked, unresolved V genes explain less than half of this, and the remainder is unexplained. D and trimming come from the DNA, and the V and J calls and clone size come from that table. The sample table holds 150,000 to 200,000 clones, of which around 75% were seen once. The leading ten clones occupy 2.9% of the sample.

The investigation overall reported the following: For the cohort, immune exposure information was limited to CMV serostatus. According to a later genetic analysis, donors in an Asian-associated ancestry cluster had fewer N-insertions in productive TCRs than the roughly 670-donor mean. In a later genetic analysis, a missense DCLRE1C variant was associated with V-gene and J-gene trimming of TCR beta chains, and the association was replicated in an independent cohort. According to a later analysis, TCR association rates differed among HLA loci, with DRB1 alleles showing the most associated TCRs and HLA-C alleles showing the fewest. The earlier analysis of approximately 540 of the donors excluded some 15 rarely observed V segments, including chromosome 9 orphons, because counts were too low. Broadly in line with IMGT annotations, most TCR beta V segments showed up in productive rearrangements about 87% or about 30% of the time in an earlier analysis of around 550 of the donors. The authors suggested that the approach could potentially be extended to other disease states and immunological phenotypes. The classifier was reported to diagnose cytomegalovirus status with high specificity and sensitivity in both the original cohort and the validation cohort. A further reported finding was that TCR beta sequences accurately predicted the HLA-A and HLA-B alleles for most subjects in the first cohort. Most CMV-associated TCR beta chains appeared to be HLA-restricted in a later analysis, and the HLA associations seemed to be driven largely by CMV exposure. While some public TCRs were present in many individuals, most TCR sequences turned up only very rarely across donors. A cluster of highly shared sequence variants was judged likely to represent a technical artifact of the sequencing pipeline. Several of the top co-occurrence clusters appeared to be linked to parvovirus B19, influenza, CMV and Epstein-Barr virus, according to a later analysis. When HLA alleles, especially DR and DQ, strongly co-occurred, TCR associations were difficult to assign to individual alleles. Only TCR beta chains were sequenced in this cohort, and the absence of alpha or paired-chain data limited detectable features. A few of the identified cytomegalovirus-associated TCR beta chains were confirmed in vitro to be specific for cytomegalovirus antigens. HLA typing was unavailable for some donors at each locus, so association tests used only the typed subset. The presence/absence analyses assumed that sequencing depth was roughly uniform across donors, and that assumption may not be true. Linkage disequilibrium might explain the correlated functional status among segregating V segments, but an unknown experimental factor could not be ruled out. The study gave a list of 150 to 200 TCR beta chains associated with cytomegalovirus. In a later analysis, HLA-associated TCR beta chains were found to be more clonally expanded and to have lower generation probabilities than equally common non-associated chains. The 87-base-pair reads could not distinguish some IMGT-functional V segments, including TRBV6-2 and TRBV6-3, so those segments were excluded. A later analysis associated roughly 17,000 TCR beta sequences with specific HLA alleles at a false discovery rate of 0.05.

The sequence was obtained from a female donor in good health and CMV-seronegative. The sample was PBMCs. The chain employs TRBV30 and TRBJ1-2, with 12 middle bases fitting TRBD1. CDR3 sequence: CAWSPQGTGGYYGYTF. The nucleotides read TGTGCCTGGAGTCCACAGGGGACAGGGGGCTATTATGGCTACACCTTC.